Shown below are 19 T cell receptor beta chains from a single sample sequenced in a study of identical twins. MiXCR, applied by TCRdb to the 5' RACE reads, yields one record per CDR3 protein. This table has 350,000 to 500,000 distinct CDR3 sequences, less than 20% appearing once. The source material was naive T cells sorted from blood. These receptors came from a man between 45 and 60 years old in good health.

In this sample, this clonotype turned up many times. The chain has TRBV20-1 and TRBJ2-3; TRBD2 matches 12 bases. Germline V CDR1 and CDR2: DFQATT, SNEGSKA (reference sequence). V lost 6 bases and J lost 2; bases outside the gene matches: 9. The length of the CDR3 is 16 residues. The CDR3 sequence: CSATGGLAGPTDTQYF. The CDR3 bases are TGCAGTGCGACGGGGGGACTAGCGGGCCCCACAGATACGCAGTATTTT.

The CDR3 spells CSDPTGKREKLFF. CDR3 bases: TGCAGTGATCCCACAGGGAAGCGCGAAAAACTGTTTTTT. The V and J genes are TRBV29-1 and TRBJ1-4; maybe TRBD1 (6 bases). CDR1 is SQVTM, CDR2 ANQGSEA, per germline. This CDR3 comprises 13 residues.

This clonotype was recorded at least ten times. The chain employs TRBV27 and TRBJ2-1, with unresolved D. The germline V gene has CDR1 MNHEY and CDR2 SMNVEV (reference sequence). The CDR3 covers 13 residues. V lost 6 bases and J lost 3, with 9 bases in between. The chain's CDR3 is CASRNSLYNEQFF. In DNA, the CDR3 is TGTGCCAGCAGGAACTCCCTCTACAATGAGCAGTTCTTC.

There are a few counts of this clonotype. The chain carries TRBV29-1 and TRBJ1-2, with 8 bases that match TRBD1. CDR3 length: 15 residues. Germline V CDR1 and CDR2: SQVTM, ANQGSEA. With V trimmed by 5 bases and J by 2 bases, 10 bases remained unmatched. CDR3 in DNA: TGCAGCGTTAAGGGGGCAGGGGGCTCGAACTATGGCTACACCTTC. It specifies CSVKGAGGSNYGYTF.

The J gene is TRBJ2-7, the V gene TRBV2; 7 bases line up with TRBD1. CDR1 is SNHLY, CDR2 FYNNEI, per germline. The CDR3 runs to 11 residues. V lost 0 bases and J lost 11; bases outside the gene matches: 1. CDR3: CASSEATGKYF. CDR3 nucleotide sequence: TGTGCCAGCAGTGAAGCGACAGGGAAGTACTTC.

The chain uses TRBV12-3 or TRBV12-4 and TRBJ2-7; 10 bases fit TRBD2. The CDR3 contains 18 residues. After removal of 5 bases from V and 1 base from J, the junction contained 14 bases not matched to a gene. The CDR3 region has the DNA TGTGCCAGCAGTCCAGCCAGCGGGAGGGCTTTTGGGTCCTACGAGCAGTACTTC. It specifies CASSPASGRAFGSYEQYF.

This chain joins TRBV4-2 and TRBJ2-7, with 7 bases identical to TRBD2. Trimming took 4 bases from V and 5 from J; bases not matched to a gene: 20. The CDR3 has 18 residues. Germline V gives CDR1 LGHNA, CDR2 YNFKEQ. Written as DNA, the CDR3 is TGTGCCAGCAGCCCCCGTAATGGGCGGGGGTACCTCCTTGACGAGCAGTACTTC. As protein: CASSPRNGRGYLLDEQYF.

This clonotype was counted ten times or more. The chain joins TRBV27 to TRBJ1-2; maybe TRBD1 (5 bases). CDR1 and CDR2 from the germline V gene are MNHEY and SMNVEV (reference sequence). V lost 10 bases and J lost 2, with 17 bases in between. The CDR3 has 14 residues. The CDR3 sequence: CATQNEGPNYGYTF. The CDR3 region has the DNA TGTGCCACCCAAAATGAGGGACCGAACTATGGCTACACCTTC.

Comments on this clonotype: A much larger clone lies a single base off, so this may be a read error. In DNA form, the CDR3 reads TGTGCCAGCAGTGAAGTCTTCCTACCCTACAATGAGCAGTTCTTC. As protein: CASSEVFLPYNEQFF. The rearrangement links TRBV25-1 to TRBJ2-1; D gene unclear. Germline-derived CDR1 and CDR2 are MGHDK and SYGVNS. Trimming left V 2 bases short and J 2 bases short, with 10 bases between. The CDR3 contains 15 residues.

In its sample, this clonotype was seen a few times. The J gene is TRBJ1-6, the V gene TRBV6-1, with 8 bases lining up with TRBD1. CDR3 size: 15 residues. Germline trimming cut 11 bases from V and 8 bases from J; bases unmatched to any gene: 14. Germline-derived CDR1 and CDR2 are MNHNS and SASEGT. CDR3 loop: CALTGTGGTDSPLHF. The CDR3 DNA reads TGTGCCCTTACCGGTACAGGGGGGACTGATTCACCCCTCCACTTT.

In its sample, this clonotype was seen a few times. The chain employs TRBV3-1 and TRBJ2-7, with unresolved D. CDR1 is LGHDT, CDR2 YNNKEL, per germline (reference sequence). The CDR3 has 12 residues. Trimming pared 1 base from V and 7 bases from J, leaving 8 bases between. CDR3 bases: TGTGCCAGCAGCCAAGTAGATGGGGAGCAGTACTTC. It is translated as CASSQVDGEQYF.

This clonotype was observed a handful of times. The chain recombines TRBV10-3 with TRBJ2-3; a weak D match, TRBD2 (5 bases). The CDR3 totals 16 residues. The V end lost 6 bases, the J end lost 5 bases, and 21 bases lay between the germline ends. Germline V CDR1 and CDR2: ENHRY, SYGVKD. The CDR3 loop reads CAISGLFGNDGDTQYF. CDR3 in DNA: TGTGCCATCAGCGGCCTCTTCGGGAACGACGGAGATACGCAGTATTTT.

This clonotype was seen only a few times. V and J are TRBV20-1 and TRBJ2-3, with TRBD2 matching 10 bases. V gave up 3 bases and J gave up 0 bases; unmatched junction bases: 6. Germline V gene lookup returns CDR1 DFQATT and CDR2 SNEGSKA (reference sequence). CDR3 length equals 16 residues. The CDR3 DNA is TGCAGTGCTAGCCCAGGACTAGCGGCTAGCACAGATACGCAGTATTTT. Translated, it gives CSASPGLAASTDTQYF.

The chain has TRBV5-4 and TRBJ2-3; 8 bases map to TRBD2. Germline CDR1 reads SGHNT; CDR2 reads YYREEE (reference sequence). V dropped 4 bases and J dropped 4; count of bases not matched to a gene: 5. The CDR3 is 14 residues long. CDR3 bases: TGTGCCAGCAGCAACGGGGGGGGGCCAGATACGCAGTATTTT. Translated: CASSNGGGPDTQYF.

This clonotype was found a few times. The V and J genes are TRBV7-9 and TRBJ2-1; no definite D call. This CDR3 has 12 residues. V shed 5 bases and J shed 7 bases, with 9 bases lying between them. Germline V lookup: CDR1 SEHNR, CDR2 FQNEAQ (reference sequence). CDR3 sequence reads: CASSVIRNEQFF. CDR3 sequence (DNA): TGTGCCAGCAGCGTGATTAGGAATGAGCAGTTCTTC.

This clonotype was seen a few times. This chain uses TRBV12-3 or TRBV12-4 with TRBJ2-7; TRBD1 or TRBD2 may be the D gene (5 bases each). The CDR3 runs to 13 residues. Trimming removed 5 bases at V and 7 bases at J, with 15 bases between. CDR3 nucleotides: TGTGCCAGCAGTCGGGGCCTTTTAGGAGAGCAGTACTTC. This gives the protein CASSRGLLGEQYF.

The sample holds many counts of this clonotype. This chain connects TRBV20-1 to TRBJ2-3; 9 bases map to TRBD1. The V and J ends lost 6 bases and 4 bases, in that order; junction bases with no gene match: 8. The CDR3 is made up of 14 amino acids. Germline CDR1 and CDR2: DFQATT and SNEGSKA (reference sequence). DNA of the CDR3: TGCAGTGCCGGGGACAGGGAAGGAGCAGATACGCAGTATTTT. Residues: CSAGDREGADTQYF.

This clonotype was observed a single time. The rearrangement uses TRBV7-2 and TRBJ2-1; 11 nucleotides agree with TRBD2. V lost 5 bases to trimming and J lost 6 bases; unmatched junction nucleotides: 9. This CDR3 spans 16 amino acids. Germline-derived CDR1 and CDR2 are SGHTA and FQGNSA. The CDR3 reads CASSRRWLAGGNEQFF. The CDR3 DNA is TGTGCCAGCAGCCGTCGGTGGCTAGCGGGAGGCAATGAGCAGTTCTTC.

V gene TRBV29-1 combines with J gene TRBJ2-3; TRBD1 matches 9 bases. The V gene end was trimmed by 7 bases and the J gene end by 3 bases; junction bases not matched to a gene: 11. This CDR3 is 15 amino acids long. Germline V lookup: CDR1 SQVTM, CDR2 ANQGSEA. The CDR3 bases are TGCAGCGCCCTTCACGGGACAGGGCCTACAGATACGCAGTATTTT. Residues: CSALHGTGPTDTQYF.